These 15 T cell receptor beta chains were all obtained from the same sample, sequenced in a study of Graves' ophthalmopathy and Graves' hyperthyroidism. The TCR beta CDR3 regions underwent amplification from RNA transcripts. First-round RT-PCR employed HTBI primers, with a second-round multiplex PCR after it. TCRdb re-called the multiplex PCR reads with MiXCR, one entry per CDR3 protein. The sample has about 500,000 distinct CDR3 sequences, roughly 40% seen once. Material: peripheral blood or thyroid tissue (not recorded which). The receptors derive from an adult man with Graves' hyperthyroidism.

This rearrangement joins TRBV27 to TRBJ1-5, with a tentative D call TRBD1 (6 bases). Trimming shortened V by 5 bases and J by 6 bases, and 8 bases separated the two germline ends. This CDR3 region has 12 residues. Germline assignment: CDR1 MNHEY and CDR2 SMNVEV (reference sequence). The CDR3 DNA reads as TGTGCCAGCAGTCCAGGGGTTCAGCCCCAGCATTTT. As protein: CASSPGVQPQHF.

This clonotype was detected ten times or more. The chain recombines TRBV19 with TRBJ2-7, with D perhaps matching TRBD2 (6 bases). Trimming took 4 bases from V and 6 from J, leaving 16 bases between them. The V gene's germline CDR1 is LNHDA and CDR2 SQIVND (reference sequence). The CDR3 runs to 14 residues. The CDR3, as DNA: TGTGCCAGTAGTAACCTTCCGGGAGTGGGCGAGCAGTACTTC. This sequence encodes CASSNLPGVGEQYF.

This clonotype showed up many times. The rearrangement links TRBV12-3 or TRBV12-4 to TRBJ2-2; 7 bases agree with TRBD1. After removal of 6 bases from V and 6 bases from J, the junction contained 7 bases not matched to a gene. The length of the CDR3 is 14 residues. The CDR3 DNA is TGTGCCAGCAGAACAGGGGCGGCGGCCGGGGAGCTGTTTTTT. It is translated as CASRTGAAAGELFF.

Many counts were recorded for this clonotype. The chain has TRBV19 and TRBJ2-7; 7 bases are a match to TRBD1. The V and J ends lost 7 bases and 2 bases, in that order; junction bases with no gene match: 5. Germline V gene lookup returns CDR1 LNHDA and CDR2 SQIVND (reference sequence). This CDR3 region has 13 residues. The CDR3 loop reads CASTDTGAYEQYF. As DNA, the CDR3 is TGTGCCAGTACCGACACAGGGGCCTACGAGCAGTACTTC.

This clonotype was found many times. The V gene is TRBV5-4, the J gene TRBJ2-7, with TRBD1 matching over 8 bases. Per the germline V gene, CDR1 is SGHNT and CDR2 is YYREEE (reference sequence). The V gene end was trimmed by 4 bases and the J gene end by 2 bases; junction bases not matched to a gene: 5. CDR3 length equals 14 residues. The CDR3: CASSGRTGTYEQYF. The CDR3 DNA follows: TGTGCCAGCAGCGGGAGGACAGGGACCTACGAGCAGTACTTC.

This clonotype was picked up many times. The J gene is TRBJ1-1, the V gene TRBV7-9; D is ambiguous. The CDR3 runs to 14 residues. The germline V gene has CDR1 SEHNR and CDR2 FQNEAQ (reference sequence). V was trimmed by 2 bases and J by 0 bases, leaving 7 bases between them. CDR3 sequence (DNA): TGTGCCAGCAGCTTAATCCAGGTGAACACTGAAGCTTTCTTT. Translation: CASSLIQVNTEAFF.

This clonotype was picked up many times. This chain joins TRBV5-1 and TRBJ1-4; D is unresolved. Germline values: CDR1 SGHRS, CDR2 YFSETQ. Trimming stripped 0 bases from V and 9 bases from J, with 18 bases between. This CDR3 region has 16 residues. CDR3 coding DNA: TGCGCCAGCAGCTTGGGGACGACGGGAGCGAGGAAAAAACTGTTTTTT. Translating gives CASSLGTTGARKKLFF.

Many counts were recorded for this clonotype. J is TRBJ2-7 and V is TRBV20-1; D possibly corresponds to TRBD1 (6 bases). This CDR3 contains 15 residues. V lost 0 bases, J lost 1 base, and 13 bases lay in between. In germline, CDR1 is DFQATT, CDR2 SNEGSKA (reference sequence). The CDR3 here is CSARDMGAGSYEQYF. In nucleotides, the CDR3 is TGCAGTGCTAGAGATATGGGGGCAGGATCCTACGAGCAGTACTTC.

This clonotype was detected many times. V is TRBV6-5 and J is TRBJ2-6; D uncertain. The CDR3 contains 15 residues. Germline loops: CDR1 MNHEY, CDR2 SVGAGI. V was cut by 5 bases and J by 0 bases, with 8 bases left in between. CDR3 in amino acids: CASSQQTSGANVLTF. The CDR3 DNA sequence: TGTGCCAGCAGTCAACAGACCTCTGGGGCCAACGTCCTGACTTTC.

This chain uses TRBV7-9 with TRBJ1-2; 7 bases are a match to TRBD1. J gave up 8 bases and V 4 bases, and 16 bases lay outside the gene matches. Germline V gene data show CDR1 as SEHNR and CDR2 as FQNEAQ (reference sequence). The CDR3 is made up of 16 amino acids. Written as DNA, the CDR3 is TGTGCCAGCAGCTCCTATGACAGGGTGGGGGAAGGAGGCTACACCTTC. It is translated as CASSSYDRVGEGGYTF.

CDR3 protein: CASSFRDRVVRVSPLHF. The CDR3 DNA follows: TGTGCCAGCAGCTTCCGGGACAGGGTGGTCCGGGTCTCACCCCTCCACTTT. The chain has TRBV11-1 and TRBJ1-6, with 9 bases matching TRBD1. V dropped 3 bases and J dropped 10; count of bases not matched to a gene: 13. The CDR3 consists of 17 residues. Germline V gives CDR1 SGHAT, CDR2 FQDESV (reference sequence).

This clonotype was seen more than once but under ten times. The chain couples TRBV6-5 to TRBJ2-7; 7 bases fit TRBD2. The germline gives CDR1 MNHEY, CDR2 SVGAGI. The V gene end was trimmed by 5 bases and the J gene end by 1 base; junction bases not matched to a gene: 8. CDR3 length: 15 amino acids. The CDR3: CASSRPGRGSYEQYF. Here the CDR3 DNA reads TGTGCCAGCAGTCGGCCGGGGAGGGGATCCTACGAGCAGTACTTC.

CDR3 sequence (DNA): TGTGCCAGCAGCTTAGGACTGTCCACGTTCTTC. Translation gives CASSLGLSTFF. The rearrangement uses TRBV7-9 and TRBJ2-1; D remains ambiguous. CDR1 is SEHNR and CDR2 is FQNEAQ in the germline V gene (reference sequence). The CDR3 is made up of 11 amino acids. V lost 1 base and J lost 15, with 10 bases in between.

The table lists this clonotype with a few counts. CDR3 sequence (DNA): TGTGCCAGCAGCCCGACAGGCCTCCAAGAGACCCAGTACTTC. The encoded protein is CASSPTGLQETQYF. The rearrangement links TRBV27 to TRBJ2-5; perhaps TRBD1 as D (6 bases). V lost 6 bases to trimming and J lost 1 base, with 12 bases between them. The CDR3 covers 14 residues. Germline V gene data show CDR1 as MNHEY and CDR2 as SMNVEV (reference sequence).

This clonotype was recorded many times. The chain has TRBV2 and TRBJ1-6; TRBD1 agrees at 7 bases. Germline CDR1 is SNHLY and CDR2 is FYNNEI. The CDR3 runs 14 residues. V was pared by 11 bases and J by 7 bases, with 11 bases of the junction left unmatched. CDR3 nucleotide sequence: TGTGCCCGATCTACCGGGACAGAGAATTCACCCCTCCACTTT. It translates to CARSTGTENSPLHF.